This T cell receptor (beta chain) was sequenced during a study of a mutant IDH1 vaccine in newly diagnosed glioma. Germline CDR1 and CDR2: SGHRS and YFSETQ. Trimming pared 3 bases from V and 3 bases from J, leaving 12 bases between. This CDR3 spans 14 amino acids. Time point specified: baseline, week 1 (first vaccination visit). Sample treatment: pre-vaccination baseline after standard-of-care therapy. Measured with immunoSEQ multiplex PCR; TCRdb has only the in-frame clones, and not every one. The table records some 16,000 clones, about 95% of them present only once. The sample in question was peripheral blood mononuclear cells (PBMCs), obtained from a glioma patient treated with radiotherapy, temozolomide or both. The clonotype was recovered from a woman aged 18-35 years with glioma. Some clones in this sample may be carry-over from other donors' samples. The V gene is TRBV5-1, the J gene TRBJ1-1; perhaps TRBD1 as D (5 bases). DNA of the CDR3: TGCGCCAGCAGCTCACAGGCCGATTACACTGAAGCTTTCTTT. It codes for CASSSQADYTEAFF.